The entry below gives a single T cell receptor beta chain sequence along with its context. Its cognate antigen is unknown. There are 17 residues in the CDR3. Unfractionated whole blood yielded total RNA, and T cells were not sorted. Template switching was used to attach UMIs, which incorporated a 6-nucleotide sample barcode. TCRdb re-called the 5' RACE reads; every CDR3 protein appears as one record, without DNA. Its table records fewer than 350,000 distinct CDR3 sequences. This record belongs to a study of monozygotic twins with inflammatory bowel disease. Whole-study results and caveats: Patient-to-patient differences in immunosuppressive treatment may have added variability to the repertoires. Repertoire similarity did not differ between concordant and discordant twins, perhaps due to limited power.

Input material: blood. This clonotype was sampled from a human donor with ulcerative colitis or Crohn's disease, or a healthy co-twin of an affected twin (not recorded which). This chain joins TRBV12-3 or TRBV12-4 and TRBJ2-1; absent DNA, TCRdb's TRBD1 call cannot be checked. CDR3 residues: CASSPERGQFRYNEQFF.